This T cell receptor beta chain was identified in a study of regulatory T cells in long-lasting Graves disease. Study-level findings and limits: For persistent Graves' patients, TCR diversity was lower than for newly diagnosed ones.

Germline CDR1 reads SGHAT; CDR2 reads FQNNGV. CDR3 length equals 14 residues. Deletions cut 10 bases from V and 0 bases from J, with 13 bases between. Construction of the TCR beta libraries employed iRepertoire HTBI primers in conjunction with Arm-PCR of CDR3 regions. TCRdb re-called the multiplex PCR reads through MiXCR, storing one row per CDR3 protein. The data show 400,000 to 500,000 distinct CDR3 sequences, approximately 15% seen once. This sample's time point: newly diagnosed GD, antithyroid drugs for less than 3 months. The TCR library was prepared using RNA isolated from PBMCs. Each patient gave 7.5 to 9 milliliters of EDTA-anticoagulated peripheral blood. Many counts were recorded for this clonotype. What it binds is unknown. These data also formed part of another study, on T cells in Graves' hyperthyroidism and ophthalmopathy. That study adds: Ophthalmopathy was identified by the model a median about seven months ahead of onset.

The specimen was peripheral blood mononuclear cells (PBMCs), collected at new diagnosis, from a patient treated with antithyroid drugs. This chain uses TRBV11-2 with TRBJ2-1, with D perhaps matching TRBD2 (5 bases). The clonotype was recovered from a woman between 50 and 59 years old with Graves disease. The DNA of the CDR3 is TGTGCCACTTCTATGGGGAGCTCCTACAATGAGCAGTTCTTC. As protein: CATSMGSSYNEQFF.